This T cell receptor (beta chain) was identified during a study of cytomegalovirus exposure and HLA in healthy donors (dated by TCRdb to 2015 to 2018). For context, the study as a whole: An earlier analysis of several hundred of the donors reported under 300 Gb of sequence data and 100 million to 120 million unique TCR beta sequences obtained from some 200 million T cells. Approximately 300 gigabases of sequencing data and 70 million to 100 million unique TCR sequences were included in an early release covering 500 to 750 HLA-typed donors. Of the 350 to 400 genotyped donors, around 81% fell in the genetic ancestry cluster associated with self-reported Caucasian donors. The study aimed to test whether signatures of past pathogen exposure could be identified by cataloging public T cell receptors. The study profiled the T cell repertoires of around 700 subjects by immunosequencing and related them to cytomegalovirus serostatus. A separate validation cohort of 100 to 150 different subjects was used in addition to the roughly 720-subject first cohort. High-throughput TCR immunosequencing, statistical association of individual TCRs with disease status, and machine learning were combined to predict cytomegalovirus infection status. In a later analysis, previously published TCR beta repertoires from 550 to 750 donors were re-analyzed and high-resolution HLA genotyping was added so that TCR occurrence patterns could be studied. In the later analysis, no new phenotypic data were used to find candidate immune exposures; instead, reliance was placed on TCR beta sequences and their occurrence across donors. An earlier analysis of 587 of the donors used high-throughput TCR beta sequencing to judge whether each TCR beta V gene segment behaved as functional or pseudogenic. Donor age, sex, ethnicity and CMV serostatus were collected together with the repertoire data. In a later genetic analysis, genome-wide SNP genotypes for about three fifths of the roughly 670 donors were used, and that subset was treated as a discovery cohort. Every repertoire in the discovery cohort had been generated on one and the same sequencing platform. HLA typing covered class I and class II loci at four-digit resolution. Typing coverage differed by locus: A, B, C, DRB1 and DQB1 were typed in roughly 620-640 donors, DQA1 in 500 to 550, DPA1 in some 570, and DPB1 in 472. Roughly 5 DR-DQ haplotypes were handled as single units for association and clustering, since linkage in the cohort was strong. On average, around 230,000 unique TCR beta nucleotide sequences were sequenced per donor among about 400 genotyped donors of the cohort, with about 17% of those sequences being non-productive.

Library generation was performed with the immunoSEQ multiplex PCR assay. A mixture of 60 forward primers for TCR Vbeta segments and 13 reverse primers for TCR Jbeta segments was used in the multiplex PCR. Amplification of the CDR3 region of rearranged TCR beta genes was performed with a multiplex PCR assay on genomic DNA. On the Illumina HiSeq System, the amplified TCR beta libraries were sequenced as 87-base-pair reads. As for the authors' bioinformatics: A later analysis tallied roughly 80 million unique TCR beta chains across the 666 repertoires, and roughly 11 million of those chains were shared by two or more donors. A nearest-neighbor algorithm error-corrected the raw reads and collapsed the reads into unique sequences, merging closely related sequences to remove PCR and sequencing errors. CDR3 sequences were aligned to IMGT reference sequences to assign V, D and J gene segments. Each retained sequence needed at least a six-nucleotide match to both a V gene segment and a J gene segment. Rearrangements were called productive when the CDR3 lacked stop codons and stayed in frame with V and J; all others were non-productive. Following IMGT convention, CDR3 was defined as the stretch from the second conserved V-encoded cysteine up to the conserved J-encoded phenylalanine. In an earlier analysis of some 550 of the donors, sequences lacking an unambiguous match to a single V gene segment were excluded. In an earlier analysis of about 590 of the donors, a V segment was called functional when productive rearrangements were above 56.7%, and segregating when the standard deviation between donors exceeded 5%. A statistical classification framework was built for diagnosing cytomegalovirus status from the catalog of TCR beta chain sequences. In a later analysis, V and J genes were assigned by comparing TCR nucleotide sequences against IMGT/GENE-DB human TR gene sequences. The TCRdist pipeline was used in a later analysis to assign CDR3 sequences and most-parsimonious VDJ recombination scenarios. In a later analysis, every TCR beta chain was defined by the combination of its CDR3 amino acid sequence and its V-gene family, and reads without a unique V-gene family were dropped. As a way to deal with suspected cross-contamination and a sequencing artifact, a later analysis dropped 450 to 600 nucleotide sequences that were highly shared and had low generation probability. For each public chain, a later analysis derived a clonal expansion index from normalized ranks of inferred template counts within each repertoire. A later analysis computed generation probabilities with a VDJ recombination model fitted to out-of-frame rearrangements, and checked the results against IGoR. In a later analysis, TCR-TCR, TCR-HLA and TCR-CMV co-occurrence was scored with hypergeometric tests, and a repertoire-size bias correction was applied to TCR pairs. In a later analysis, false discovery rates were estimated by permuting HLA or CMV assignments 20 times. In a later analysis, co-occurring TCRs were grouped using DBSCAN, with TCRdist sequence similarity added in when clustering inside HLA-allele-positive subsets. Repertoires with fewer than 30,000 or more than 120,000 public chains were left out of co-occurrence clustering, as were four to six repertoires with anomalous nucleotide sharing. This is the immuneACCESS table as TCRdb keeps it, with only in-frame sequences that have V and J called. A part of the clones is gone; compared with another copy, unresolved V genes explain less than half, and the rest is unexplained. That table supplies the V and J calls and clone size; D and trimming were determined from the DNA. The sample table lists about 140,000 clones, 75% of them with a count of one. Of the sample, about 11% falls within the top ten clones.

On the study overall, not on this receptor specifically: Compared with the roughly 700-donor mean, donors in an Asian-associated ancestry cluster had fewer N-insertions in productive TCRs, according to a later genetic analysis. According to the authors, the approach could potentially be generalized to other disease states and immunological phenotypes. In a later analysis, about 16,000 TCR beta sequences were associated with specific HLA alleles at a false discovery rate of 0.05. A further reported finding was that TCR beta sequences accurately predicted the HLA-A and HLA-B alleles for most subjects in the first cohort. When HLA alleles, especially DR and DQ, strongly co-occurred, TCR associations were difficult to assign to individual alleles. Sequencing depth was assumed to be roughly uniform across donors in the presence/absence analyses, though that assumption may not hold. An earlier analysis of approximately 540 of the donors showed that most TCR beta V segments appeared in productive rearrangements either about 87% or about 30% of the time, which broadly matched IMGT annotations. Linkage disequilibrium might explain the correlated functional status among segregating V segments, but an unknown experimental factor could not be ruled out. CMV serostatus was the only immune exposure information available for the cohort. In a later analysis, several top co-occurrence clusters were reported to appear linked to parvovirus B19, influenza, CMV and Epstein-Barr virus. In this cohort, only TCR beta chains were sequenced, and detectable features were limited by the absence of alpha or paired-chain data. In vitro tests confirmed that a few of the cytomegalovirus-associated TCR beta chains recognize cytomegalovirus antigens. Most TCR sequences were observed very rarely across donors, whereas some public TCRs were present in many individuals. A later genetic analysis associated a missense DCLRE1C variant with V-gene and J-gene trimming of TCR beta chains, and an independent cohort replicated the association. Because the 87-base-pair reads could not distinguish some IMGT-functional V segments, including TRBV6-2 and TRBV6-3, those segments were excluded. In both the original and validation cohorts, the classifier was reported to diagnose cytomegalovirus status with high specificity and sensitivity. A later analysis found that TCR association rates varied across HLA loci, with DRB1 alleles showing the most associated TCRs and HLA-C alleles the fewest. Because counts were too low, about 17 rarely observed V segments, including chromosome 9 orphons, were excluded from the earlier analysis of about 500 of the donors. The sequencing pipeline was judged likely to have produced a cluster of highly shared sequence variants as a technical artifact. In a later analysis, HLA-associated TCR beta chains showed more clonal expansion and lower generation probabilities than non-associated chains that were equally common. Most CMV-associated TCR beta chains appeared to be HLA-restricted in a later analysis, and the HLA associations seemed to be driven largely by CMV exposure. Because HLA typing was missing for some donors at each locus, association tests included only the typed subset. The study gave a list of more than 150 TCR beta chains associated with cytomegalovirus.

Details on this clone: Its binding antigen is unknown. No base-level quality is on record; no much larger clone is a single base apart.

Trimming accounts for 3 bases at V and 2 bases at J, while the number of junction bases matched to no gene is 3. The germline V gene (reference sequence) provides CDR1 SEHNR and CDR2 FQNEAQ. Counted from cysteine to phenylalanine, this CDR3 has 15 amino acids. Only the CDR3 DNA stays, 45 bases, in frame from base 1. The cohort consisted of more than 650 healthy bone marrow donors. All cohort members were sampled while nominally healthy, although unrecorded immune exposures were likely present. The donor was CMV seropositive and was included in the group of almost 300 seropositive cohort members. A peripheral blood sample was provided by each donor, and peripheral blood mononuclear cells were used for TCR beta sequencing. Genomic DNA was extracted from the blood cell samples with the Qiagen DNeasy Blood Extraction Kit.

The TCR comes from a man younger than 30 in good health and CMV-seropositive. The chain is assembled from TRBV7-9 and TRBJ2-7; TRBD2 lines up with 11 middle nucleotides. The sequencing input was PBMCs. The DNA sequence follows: TGTGCCAGCAGCTTCGGGACTAGCGGAGCCTACGAGCAGTACTTC. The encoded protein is CASSFGTSGAYEQYF.